The 10 T cell receptor beta chains below were found in one sample sequenced in a study of shared clonotypes between healthy human individuals (dated by TCRdb to 2018 to 2020). Libraries were built with the immunoSEQ multiplex PCR assay. TCRdb holds this immuneACCESS table with in-frame rearrangements only. Some clones are missing; in checked studies, unresolved V genes explain under half, and the rest has no known cause. A total of some 680,000 clones appear in this sample, about 80% of them only once. Around 1.8% of the sample lies in the top ten. Sequenced input: memory CD4+ T cells sorted from blood. This specimen's cell subset or site label, per the study, means: CD45RA-negative fraction. These receptors were collected from a woman in her thirties in good health.

The chain combines TRBV5-1 with TRBJ1-3; the D gene is possibly TRBD1 (5 bases). The CDR3 totals 17 residues. Deletions cut 0 bases from V and 3 bases from J, with 16 bases between. Looked up from germline, CDR1 is SGHRS and CDR2 is YFSETQ. The CDR3 sequence is CASSLAGHGGYGNTIYF. In DNA form, the CDR3 reads TGCGCCAGCAGCTTGGCCGGACACGGCGGATATGGAAACACCATATATTTT.

This clone showed up many times. The chain carries TRBV11-1 and TRBJ2-5, with TRBD1 matching over 7 bases. The V segment lost 5 bases and the J segment 1 base; nucleotides outside the gene matches: 4. Looked up from germline, CDR1 is SGHAT and CDR2 is FQDESV (reference sequence). The CDR3 is 14 amino acids. CDR3 residues: CASSEGQIQETQYF. The CDR3 DNA reads TGTGCCAGCAGCGAGGGACAGATCCAAGAGACCCAGTACTTC.

This sequence joins TRBV6-1 and TRBJ2-5; TRBD1 agrees at 8 bases. The CDR3 is 17 residues long. Germline assignment: CDR1 MNHNS and CDR2 SASEGT. V dropped 3 bases and J dropped 1; count of bases not matched to a gene: 10. The CDR3 sequence is CASSDSVRGRFQETQYF. The CDR3 bases are TGTGCCAGCAGTGATTCAGTCAGGGGGCGCTTCCAAGAGACCCAGTACTTC.

V is TRBV7-9 and J is TRBJ1-1, with 7 bases lining up with TRBD1. V dropped 5 bases and J dropped 6; count of bases not matched to a gene: 6. This CDR3 is 13 amino acids long. Per the germline V gene, CDR1 is SEHNR and CDR2 is FQNEAQ (reference sequence). The CDR3 reads CASSTRGRAEAFF. DNA of the CDR3: TGTGCCAGCAGCACCAGGGGGAGGGCTGAAGCTTTCTTT.

The chain uses TRBV7-9 and TRBJ2-3; D uncertain. The CDR3 is made up of 15 amino acids. The germline V and J ends were trimmed by 7 bases and 1 base, with 15 bases remaining between them. Looked up from germline, CDR1 is SEHNR and CDR2 is FQNEAQ (reference sequence). CDR3: CASISNVWGTDTQYF. The CDR3 DNA is TGTGCCAGCATTAGTAACGTTTGGGGCACAGATACGCAGTATTTT.

The CDR3 loop reads CASSFWGTGAKNIQYF. In DNA form, the CDR3 reads TGTGCCAGCAGCTTTTGGGGGACAGGGGCCAAAAACATTCAGTACTTC. V and J are TRBV11-2 and TRBJ2-4; 9 positions match TRBD1. The CDR3 runs to 16 residues. Looked up from germline, CDR1 is SGHAT and CDR2 is FQNNGV. V shed 3 bases, J shed 1 base, and the junction held 4 bases outside the gene matches.

The chain uses TRBV15 and TRBJ2-1; 11 bases align to TRBD2. CDR3 length: 14 residues. The germline CDR1 and CDR2 sequences are LNHNV and YYDKDF (reference sequence). Trimming took 4 bases from V and 9 from J; bases not matched to a gene: 5. The CDR3 here is CATSTSLAGAEQFF. The CDR3 region has the DNA TGTGCCACCAGCACCTCACTAGCGGGAGCTGAGCAGTTCTTC.

CDR3 residues: CASTGRVSGNTIYF. The CDR3, as DNA: TGTGCCAGCACCGGGAGGGTGTCTGGAAACACCATATATTTT. The rearrangement joins TRBV6-1 to TRBJ1-3; D unclear. The CDR3 is made up of 14 amino acids. Trimming shortened V by 7 bases and J by 1 base, and 11 bases separated the two germline ends. Germline V CDR1 and CDR2: MNHNS, SASEGT.

This clone is a singleton in its sample. The chain is built from TRBV2 and TRBJ2-4, with D unclear. The germline V gene encodes CDR1 SNHLY and CDR2 FYNNEI. Trimming pared 4 bases from V and 0 bases from J, leaving 10 bases between. The CDR3 contains 15 residues. In nucleotides, the CDR3 is TGTGCCAGCAGTGGGACCAAACTAGCCAAAAACATTCAGTACTTC. This translates into CASSGTKLAKNIQYF.

The chain has TRBV28 and TRBJ2-7; D is tentatively TRBD1 or TRBD2 (5 bases each). Germline CDR1 MDHEN, CDR2 SYDVKM. The V and J ends lost 7 bases and 3 bases respectively, with 10 bases between them. The length of the CDR3 is 12 residues. This chain's CDR3 is CASMGRHYEQYF. The DNA of the CDR3 is TGTGCCAGCATGGGACGGCACTACGAGCAGTACTTC.